This is a list of T cell receptor beta chains from one sample in a study of T cell responses to AZD1222 COVID-19 vaccine. Measured with immunoSEQ multiplex PCR; TCRdb has only the in-frame clones, and not every one. The profile shows some 89,000 clones, 85% to 90% of them singletons. The sample consisted of peripheral blood, taken on day 0 of MenACWY control vaccination. The receptors here all came from an adult in good health. Each CDR3 is given with its conserved first and last residue. The D gene is left open where the match is weak. The size entry is marked missing in some rows and otherwise reads once, few, many or a size class.

TRBJ1-2 TRBV4-3 - - TGCGCCAGCAGCCAAGACACGGATTACTATGGCTACACCTTC CASSQDTDYYGYTF
TRBJ2-7 TRBV28 - - TGTGCCAGCAGTCCCCCGGCAGTCTCCTACGAGCAGTACTTC CASSPPAVSYEQYF
TRBJ1-2 TRBV5-6 - - TGTGCCAGCCGAGAGGACGGCTACTCCTATGGCTACACCTTC CASREDGYSYGYTF
TRBJ2-1 TRBV18 - TRBD2 TGTGCCAGCACGGGACTAGCGGGAGTTGACAATGAGCAGTTCTTC CASTGLAGVDNEQFF
TRBJ2-7 TRBV10-2 - TRBD2 TGCGCCAGCCGACTGACTAGCGGCGAATCCTACGAGCAGTACTTC CASRLTSGESYEQYF
TRBJ1-1 TRBV7-9 - TRBD1 TGTGCCAGCAGCCCGAGGACAGGGGCGAGTGAAGCTTTCTTT CASSPRTGASEAFF
TRBJ2-7 TRBV5-1 - TRBD2 TGCGCCAGCAGCCTTGGGGCGGGGGGCTCCTACGAGCAGTACTTC CASSLGAGGSYEQYF
TRBJ2-3 TRBV18 - TRBD2 TGTGCCAGCTCACCCAGGACTAGCGGGAGAGGCACAGATACGCAGTATTTT CASSPRTSGRGTDTQYF
TRBJ2-2 TRBV3-1/TRBV3-2 - - TGTGCCAGCAGCCAAGCCCCCACGGTTCCCGGGGAGCTGTTTTTT CASSQAPTVPGELFF
TRBJ1-4 TRBV5-1 - - TGCGCCAGCAGCTTGGATTCGGGGGACGAAAAACTGTTTTTT CASSLDSGDEKLFF
TRBJ1-1 TRBV7-2 - - TGTGCCAGCAGCTGGGGCTGGCAGGGTGGCACTGAAGCTTTCTTT CASSWGWQGGTEAFF
TRBJ2-7 TRBV29-1 few - TGCAGCGTTGAACGGGGTCCCGAGCAGTACTTC CSVERGPEQYF
TRBJ2-7 TRBV5-1 - TRBD1 TGCGCCAGCAGCTTTCCGGGACAGACCTACGAGCAGTACTTC CASSFPGQTYEQYF
TRBJ2-7 TRBV11-3 - - TGTGCCAGCAGCCCGCGCGGGTCCTGGGAGCAGTACTTC CASSPRGSWEQYF
TRBJ1-2 TRBV7-9 few - TGTGCCAGCAGCTTAGTGGTGGACAGTCCAGATGGCTACACCTTC CASSLVVDSPDGYTF
TRBJ1-1 TRBV7-9 - - TGTGCCAGCATCAAGCCGGGGAACACTGAAGCTTTCTTT CASIKPGNTEAFF
TRBJ2-3 TRBV9 - - TGTGCCAGCAGCGTAGGGAACAGCGACAGCACAGATACGCAGTATTTT CASSVGNSDSTDTQYF
TRBJ1-2 TRBV7-2 - TRBD1 TGTGCCAGCAGCCCTCGGTACGGGGACAGGGAATCCTACACCTTC CASSPRYGDRESYTF
TRBJ1-4 TRBV27 - - TGTGCCAGCAGTTTACGACCACAGGGACCAAATGAAAAACTGTTTTTT CASSLRPQGPNEKLFF
TRBJ2-6 TRBV7-2 - - TGTGCCAGCAGCTCTGTAATCTCTGGGGCCAACGTCCTGACTTTC CASSSVISGANVLTF
TRBJ2-6 TRBV7-2 - - TGTGCCAGCATCCGGGGTAGCGTGAGCTCTGGGGCCAACGTCCTGACTTTC CASIRGSVSSGANVLTF
TRBJ1-1 TRBV28 once TRBD1 TGTGCCAGCAGTCAGGGGGGAGGGTCCTTTCCGAACACTGAAGCTTTCTTT CASSQGGGSFPNTEAFF
TRBJ2-3 TRBV27 - TRBD1 TGTGCCAGCAGTTCCCGGGACAGTCGTGCAGGCACAGATACGCAGTATTTT CASSSRDSRAGTDTQYF
TRBJ1-1 TRBV30 - - TGTGCCTGGAGTATCAACAGGGAAACTGAAGCTTTCTTT CAWSINRETEAFF
TRBJ2-5 TRBV30 - - TGTGCCTGGAGTGCAGGAAGGGTAGGGGAGACCCAGTACTTC CAWSAGRVGETQYF
TRBJ2-1 TRBV9 once TRBD2 TGTGCCAGCAGCATAAGGGCGGGAGTGTATAATGAGCAGTTCTTC CASSIRAGVYNEQFF
TRBJ2-2 TRBV28 - - TGTGCCAGCAGTGGCGTAGGGGAGCTGTTTTTT CASSGVGELFF
TRBJ2-7 TRBV18 - TRBD1 TGTGCCAGCTCACCGCCTATACCGGGACAGGGGGCGGGTGAGCAGTACTTC CASSPPIPGQGAGEQYF
TRBJ1-3 TRBV10-3 - - TGTGCCATCAGCGAAGGCGAGCTCGGTGCGAACACCATATATTTT CAISEGELGANTIYF
TRBJ2-7 TRBV7-9 - TRBD2 TGTGCCAGCAGCCCCGGGGGGGGCTACGAGCAGTACTTC CASSPGGGYEQYF
TRBJ1-1 TRBV9 - - TGTGCCAGCAGCGTTACAGGGTGGAACACTGAAGCTTTCTTT CASSVTGWNTEAFF
TRBJ1-1 TRBV6-5 - - TGTGCCAGCAGTTACTCGTACACTGAAGCTTTCTTT CASSYSYTEAFF
TRBJ1-2 TRBV19 once - TGTGCCAGTACGCCTACGACAGGCTTAGGCTATGGCTACACCTTC CASTPTTGLGYGYTF
TRBJ2-1 TRBV19 - TRBD1 TGTGCCAGTACCGGACAGGTCTCCTACAATGAGCAGTTCTTC CASTGQVSYNEQFF
TRBJ1-1 TRBV30 - - TGTGCCTGGAGTGGCCCGAGGAACACTGAAGCTTTCTTT CAWSGPRNTEAFF
TRBJ1-3 TRBV7-2 - - TGTGCCAGCAGATGGGACGGGAACTCTGGAAACACCATATATTTT CASRWDGNSGNTIYF
TRBJ2-3 TRBV11-2 - - TGTGCCAGCAGCTTAGAAGGCGGGAGCACAGATACGCAGTATTTT CASSLEGGSTDTQYF
TRBJ1-4 TRBV28 - TRBD1 TGTGCCAGCAGATCGGACAGGGGGTGGGAAGAAAAACTGTTTTTT CASRSDRGWEEKLFF
TRBJ2-2 TRBV28 - TRBD2 TGTGCCAGCAGGGGACTAGCGGGGGAGCTGTTTTTT CASRGLAGELFF
TRBJ1-5 TRBV27 - - TGTGCCAGCAGTTTATCGGGGGAGGGGAACCAGCCCCAGCATTTT CASSLSGEGNQPQHF
TRBJ1-4 TRBV27 - TRBD1 TGTGCCAGCCGGAACAGGGCCGAAAGGGGGCAACTGTTTTTT CASRNRAERGQLFF
TRBJ2-2 TRBV5-1 - TRBD1 TGCGCCAGCACCTTGGAAGGCAGGGGGACCGGGGAGCTGTTTTTT CASTLEGRGTGELFF
TRBJ2-3 TRBV30 - - TGTGCCTTGGAAGGGGGCACAGATACGCAGTATTTT CALEGGTDTQYF
TRBJ2-2 TRBV24-1 - TRBD2 TGTGCCGCTGGCAAGCGGGAGGGGCCCTTAACCGGGGAGCTGTTTTTT CAAGKREGPLTGELFF
TRBJ2-1 TRBV24-1 - TRBD2 TGTGCCACCAGTGCCGTAGCGGGAGGGGGGTACAATGAGCAGTTCTTC CATSAVAGGGYNEQFF
TRBJ2-3 TRBV14 once TRBD1 TGTGCCAGCAGCCAAGAAAAGTACAGGGGCCGCACAGATACGCAGTATTTT CASSQEKYRGRTDTQYF
TRBJ1-4 TRBV25-1 - - TGTGCCAGCAGTGACTACAACCCAGAAAAACTGTTTTTT CASSDYNPEKLFF
TRBJ1-4 TRBV28 - TRBD1 TGTGCCAGCAGTGTACTTACAGGGGGAGCAGGGGAAAAACTGTTTTTT CASSVLTGGAGEKLFF
TRBJ1-2 TRBV27 - - TGTGCCAGCAAGGGGGGCCGTTACTATGGCTACACCTTC CASKGGRYYGYTF
TRBJ1-2 TRBV6-5 - - TGTGCCAGCAGTAAACAGAGTTCCGGCTACACCTTC CASSKQSSGYTF
TRBJ1-1 TRBV6-2/TRBV6-3 - - TGTGCCAGCAGTTACTCGAGGGAGGGAGCTTTCTTT CASSYSREGAFF
TRBJ2-7 TRBV21-1 - - TGTGCCAGCAGCAAAGGGGACCGGTGTAGGACGCCTCAGTACTTC CASSKGDRCRTPQYF
TRBJ2-3 TRBV24-1 - - TGTGCCACCAGTGATTTTTTGGTCGGAGTAGGCCAAGATACGCAGTATTTT CATSDFLVGVGQDTQYF
TRBJ1-6 TRBV10-3 - - TGTGCCATCAGTGACCAGGGAGAAGGGGACTATTCACCCCTCCACTTT CAISDQGEGDYSPLHF
TRBJ1-2 TRBV25-1 few - TGTGCCAGCAGCCCGGGAGGGCTCTATGGCTACACCTTC CASSPGGLYGYTF
TRBJ1-5 TRBV4-3 - - TGCGCCAGCAGCCAGGGTGTTAGTCGGGGTCAGCCCCAGCATTTT CASSQGVSRGQPQHF
TRBJ1-2 TRBV19 few - TGTGCCAGTAGTATCCAGACAGGAGACTATGGCTACACCTTC CASSIQTGDYGYTF
TRBJ1-4 TRBV5-1 - TRBD1 TGCGCCAGCAGAGAGGGACAGCGTAATGAAAAACTGTTTTTT CASREGQRNEKLFF